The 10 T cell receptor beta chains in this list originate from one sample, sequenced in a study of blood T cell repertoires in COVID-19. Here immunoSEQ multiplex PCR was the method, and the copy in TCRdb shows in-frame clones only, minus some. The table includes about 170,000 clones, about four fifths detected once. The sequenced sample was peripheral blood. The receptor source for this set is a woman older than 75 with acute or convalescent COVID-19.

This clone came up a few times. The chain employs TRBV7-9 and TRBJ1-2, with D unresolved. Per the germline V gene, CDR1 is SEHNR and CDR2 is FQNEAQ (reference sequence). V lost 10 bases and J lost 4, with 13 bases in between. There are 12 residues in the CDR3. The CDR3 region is CAIALEVYGYTF. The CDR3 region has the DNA TGTGCCATCGCCTTAGAAGTCTATGGCTACACCTTC.

For the CDR3, the DNA is TGCGCCAGCAGCTTGGAGGTGGCCGGGTCGAGCTCCTACAATGAGCAGTTCTTC. Encoded protein: CASSLEVAGSSSYNEQFF. The rearrangement uses TRBV5-1 and TRBJ2-1, with D hard to call. The germline CDR1 and CDR2 sequences are SGHRS and YFSETQ. Deletions cut 0 bases from V and 0 bases from J, with 16 bases between. The CDR3 runs to 18 residues.

CDR3 nucleotide sequence: TGTGCCAGCCAGTCCGAAAAAACCATATATTTT. Encoded protein: CASQSEKTIYF. The genes are TRBV28 and TRBJ1-3; D is uncertain. Trimming pared 8 bases from V and 10 bases from J, leaving 12 bases between. Germline V gives CDR1 MDHEN, CDR2 SYDVKM. The CDR3 is made up of 11 amino acids.

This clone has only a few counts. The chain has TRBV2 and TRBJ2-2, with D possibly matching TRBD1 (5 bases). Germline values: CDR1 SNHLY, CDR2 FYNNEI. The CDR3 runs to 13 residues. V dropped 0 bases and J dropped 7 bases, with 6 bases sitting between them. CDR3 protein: CASSEAQGGELFF. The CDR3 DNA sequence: TGTGCCAGCAGTGAAGCGCAGGGCGGGGAGCTGTTTTTT.

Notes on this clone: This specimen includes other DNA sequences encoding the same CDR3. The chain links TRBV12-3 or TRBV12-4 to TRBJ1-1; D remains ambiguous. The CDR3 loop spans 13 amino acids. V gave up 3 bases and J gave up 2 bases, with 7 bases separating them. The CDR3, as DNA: TGTGCCAGCAGTTTTCAGGTAAACACTGAAGCTTTCTTT. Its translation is CASSFQVNTEAFF.

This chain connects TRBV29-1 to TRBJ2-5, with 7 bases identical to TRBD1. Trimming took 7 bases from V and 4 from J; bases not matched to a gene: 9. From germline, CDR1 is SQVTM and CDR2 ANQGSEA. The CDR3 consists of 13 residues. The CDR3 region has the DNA TGCAGCGCTGCAGAAGGGGGCGCAGAGACCCAGTACTTC. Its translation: CSAAEGGAETQYF. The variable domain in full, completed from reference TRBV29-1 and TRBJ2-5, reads SAVISQKPSRDICQRGTSLTIQCQVDSQVTMMFWYRQQPGQSLTLIATANQGSEATYESGFVIDKFPISRPNLTFSTLTVSNMSPEDSSIYLCSAAEGGAETQYFGPGTRLLVL.

Here the CDR3 DNA reads TGTGCCAGCAGTGGGACAGGGGGTGCCGGGGAGCTGTTTTTT. This sequence encodes CASSGTGGAGELFF. The chain joins TRBV2 to TRBJ2-2; TRBD1 agrees at 10 bases. The J segment lost 6 bases and the V segment lost 4 bases, leaving 2 bases of the junction unmatched. Germline CDR1 SNHLY, CDR2 FYNNEI. The CDR3 has 14 amino acids.

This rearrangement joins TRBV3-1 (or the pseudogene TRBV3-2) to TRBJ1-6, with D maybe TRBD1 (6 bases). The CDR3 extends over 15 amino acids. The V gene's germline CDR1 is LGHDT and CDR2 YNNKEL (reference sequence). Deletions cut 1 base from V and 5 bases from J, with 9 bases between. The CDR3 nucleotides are TGTGCCAGCAGCCAAGGTTCAGGGGATAATTCACCCCTCCACTTT. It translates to CASSQGSGDNSPLHF.

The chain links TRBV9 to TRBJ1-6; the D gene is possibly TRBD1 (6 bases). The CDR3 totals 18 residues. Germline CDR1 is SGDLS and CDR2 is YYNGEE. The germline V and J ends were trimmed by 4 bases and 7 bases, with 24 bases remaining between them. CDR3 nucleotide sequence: TGTGCCAGCAGCTCCACTCCGGGTCAGGGGACGGGGAATTCACCCCTCCACTTT. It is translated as CASSSTPGQGTGNSPLHF.

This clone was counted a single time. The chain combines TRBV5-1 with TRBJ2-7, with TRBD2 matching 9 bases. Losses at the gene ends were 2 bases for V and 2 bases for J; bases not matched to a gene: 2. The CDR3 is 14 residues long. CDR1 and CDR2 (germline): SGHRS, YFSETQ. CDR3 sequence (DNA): TGCGCCAGCAGCTTTAGCGGGGGTACCTACGAGCAGTACTTC. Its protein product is CASSFSGGTYEQYF.